The clone carrying this TCR beta chain occurred many times. Antigen unknown. This entry comes from a study of T cell repertoires in cytomegalovirus infection. Study information: HLA-C-restricted CMV epitopes, recently identified, and well-studied HLA-B-restricted ones were used by the study.

Study-level results: Individuals carrying CMV plus the relevant HLA were identified by cumulative frequency of public TCR beta families.

TCRdb analysed the reads with MiXCR anew, one entry per CDR3 protein. The data contain some 800,000 distinct CDR3 sequences, less than 35% of them singletons. Per the germline V gene, CDR1 is MGHRA and CDR2 is YSYEKL. The CDR3 sequence is 15 residues long. V gave up 1 base and J gave up 8 bases, with 15 bases separating them. This chain links TRBV4-1 with TRBJ2-1; possibly TRBD1 for D (5 bases). Sequencing was performed on cultured CD8+ T cells from PBMCs, taken from culture after CMV antigen stimulation. This clonotype originated in a human donor in good health (CMV status not recorded). Some clones in this sample may be carry-over from other donors' samples. This chain's CDR3 is CASSQVGANSDEQFF. DNA for the CDR3: TGCGCCAGCAGCCAAGTTGGGGCTAATTCCGATGAGCAGTTCTTC.